The next 28 T cell receptor beta chains were all read from a single sample in a study of T-cell reconstitution after alpha-beta-depleted transplantation in children. Construction of the TCRbeta library involved unique molecular identifiers. TCRdb reprocessed the PCR reads via MiXCR and lists one record per CDR3 protein. Here the sample spans about 640,000 distinct CDR3 sequences, approximately 17% being singletons. Sequencing was performed on PBMCs from the stem cell graft donor, taken from the stem cell graft. These receptors all stem from a human donor who donated a stem cell graft to a child with acute myeloid leukemia.

The sample holds many counts of this clonotype. The V gene is TRBV7-2, the J gene TRBJ1-1, with D possibly matching TRBD1 (6 bases). Trimming took off 4 bases at V and 3 bases at J, with 9 bases between the two ends. CDR1 SGHTA and CDR2 FQGNSA come from the germline V gene. The length of the CDR3 is 13 residues. CDR3 nucleotide sequence: TGTGCCAGCAGCTACCAGGGGTACACTGAAGCTTTCTTT. Protein: CASSYQGYTEAFF.

In its sample, this clonotype was seen a few times. This chain links TRBV7-2 with TRBJ2-7, with D unresolved. Germline CDR1 SGHTA, CDR2 FQGNSA. Trimming stripped 5 bases from V and 0 bases from J, with 11 bases between. This CDR3 comprises 14 residues. CDR3: CASSVVPSSYEQYF. CDR3 in DNA: TGTGCCAGCAGCGTGGTTCCGAGCTCCTACGAGCAGTACTTC.

The rearrangement joins TRBV7-8 to TRBJ1-3; a possible D gene is TRBD1 (5 bases). The germline V gene encodes CDR1 SGHVS and CDR2 FQNEAQ. The CDR3 has 14 amino acids. The V end lost 3 bases, the J end lost 0 bases, and 6 bases lay between the germline ends. The CDR3 DNA follows: TGTGCCAGCAGCTTCCAGGGCTCTGGAAACACCATATATTTT. Protein product: CASSFQGSGNTIYF.

This clonotype appeared many times. The chain has TRBV7-3 and TRBJ2-7, with TRBD1 matching 7 bases. The CDR3 contains 14 residues. V was pared by 5 bases and J by 6 bases, with 10 bases of the junction left unmatched. Germline CDR1 SGHTA, CDR2 FQGTGA. In DNA form, the CDR3 reads TGTGCCAGCAGCACGGAGACAGGGATGGGCGAGCAGTACTTC. Its protein is CASSTETGMGEQYF.

CDR3: CASSHPGQEQYF. The CDR3 DNA is TGTGCCAGCAGCCATCCTGGACAGGAGCAGTACTTC. The chain joins TRBV3-1 to TRBJ2-7; the D gene is possibly TRBD1 (6 bases). This CDR3 contains 12 residues. The germline V and J ends were trimmed by 3 bases and 7 bases, with 10 bases remaining between them. Germline values: CDR1 LGHDT, CDR2 YNNKEL (reference sequence).

This clonotype appeared many times. The chain uses TRBV7-2 and TRBJ1-3; the D is unclear. With 5 bases removed from V and 6 bases from J, the gap between germline ends came to 17 bases. The germline V gene has CDR1 SGHTA and CDR2 FQGNSA. The CDR3 length is 15 residues. The CDR3 region is CASSPVTAKINTIYF. The CDR3 DNA follows: TGTGCCAGCAGCCCCGTCACCGCCAAAATAAACACCATATATTTT.

Only a few counts were recorded for this clonotype. The chain carries TRBV20-1 and TRBJ1-2, with D unresolved. CDR3 size: 11 residues. Germline CDR1 is DFQATT and CDR2 is SNEGSKA (reference sequence). Trimming removed 1 base at V and 8 bases at J, with 8 bases between. The CDR3, as DNA: TGCAGTGCTAGAGTGAGCCGAGGCTACACCTTC. Its translation: CSARVSRGYTF.

CDR3 amino acids: CASSNRGDYNEQFF. The CDR3 nucleotides are TGCGCCAGCAGCAACAGGGGGGACTACAATGAGCAGTTCTTC. V and J are TRBV4-1 and TRBJ2-1; TRBD1 matches 8 bases. CDR1 is MGHRA and CDR2 is YSYEKL in the germline V gene. The CDR3 runs to 14 residues. V trimming: 5 bases; J trimming: 3 bases; junction bases outside the gene matches: 3.

This clonotype was detected ten times or more. The chain joins TRBV6-5 to TRBJ1-1, with unresolved D. The CDR3 is made up of 12 amino acids. Looked up from germline, CDR1 is MNHEY and CDR2 is SVGAGI. Trimming took 2 bases from V and 7 from J, leaving 8 bases between them. Here the CDR3 DNA reads TGTGCCAGCAGTTACGGTAACCGTGAAGCTTTCTTT. This gives the protein CASSYGNREAFF.

This clonotype was recorded a few times. The chain carries TRBV11-2 and TRBJ2-7, with TRBD2 identical over 11 bases. Trimming at V came to 5 bases and at J to 0 bases, leaving 12 bases not matched to a gene. Germline loops: CDR1 SGHAT, CDR2 FQNNGV. The CDR3 contains 18 residues. DNA for the CDR3: TGTGCCAGCAGCGTCACTAGCGGGGGCGCGACACGCTCCTACGAGCAGTACTTC. As protein: CASSVTSGGATRSYEQYF.

At least ten counts were recorded for this clonotype. This sequence joins TRBV7-8 and TRBJ2-3; TRBD1 agrees at 7 bases. CDR3 length: 15 residues. V shed 3 bases, J shed 1 base, and the junction held 4 bases outside the gene matches. Germline CDR1 SGHVS, CDR2 FQNEAQ. CDR3 sequence reads: CASSFTGQGTDTQYF. The CDR3, as DNA: TGTGCCAGCAGCTTTACCGGACAGGGCACAGATACGCAGTATTTT.

The rearrangement links TRBV20-1 to TRBJ2-7, with D possibly TRBD1 on 6 matching bases. Germline V CDR1 and CDR2: DFQATT, SNEGSKA (reference sequence). CDR3 length equals 15 residues. V was cut by 0 bases and J by 0 bases, with 12 bases left in between. The chain's CDR3 is CSARDPDRSSYEQYF. For the CDR3, the DNA is TGCAGTGCTAGAGACCCAGACAGGAGCTCCTACGAGCAGTACTTC.

The genes are TRBV27 and TRBJ1-6; D ambiguous. CDR3 length: 15 residues. Germline CDR1 is MNHEY and CDR2 is SMNVEV (reference sequence). Trimming cost V 6 bases and J 7 bases, with 16 bases left between them. The DNA for the CDR3 is TGTGCCAGCAGAAGTGGACTGAGCCTAAATTCACCCCTCCACTTT. It codes for CASRSGLSLNSPLHF.

This clonotype has ten or more counts. The chain combines TRBV7-9 with TRBJ1-1; tentatively, D is TRBD1 (6 bases). CDR3 length: 16 amino acids. Germline V lookup: CDR1 SEHNR, CDR2 FQNEAQ (reference sequence). The germline V and J ends were trimmed by 5 bases and 8 bases, with 24 bases remaining between them. The CDR3 spells CASSKSAGVQGLEAFF. The CDR3 DNA reads as TGTGCCAGCAGCAAATCCGCGGGAGTCCAGGGGCTGGAAGCTTTCTTT.

The chain has TRBV7-2 and TRBJ2-1, with 7 bases lining up with TRBD2. CDR1 and CDR2 (germline): SGHTA, FQGNSA. The V and J ends lost 5 bases and 3 bases, in that order; junction bases with no gene match: 7. The CDR3 has 15 amino acids. The CDR3 loop reads CASSPGGGGYNEQFF. The CDR3 DNA follows: TGTGCCAGCAGCCCGGGTGGGGGGGGCTACAATGAGCAGTTCTTC.

This clonotype was detected many times. The rearrangement joins TRBV25-1 to TRBJ2-1; D call uncertain. The V end lost 2 bases, the J end lost 0 bases, and 2 bases lay between the germline ends. CDR3 length: 13 residues. Per the germline V gene, CDR1 is MGHDK and CDR2 is SYGVNS. The CDR3 region is CASSEGSYNEQFF. The CDR3 nucleotides are TGTGCCAGCAGTGAAGGCTCCTACAATGAGCAGTTCTTC.

This clonotype was counted many times. The chain employs TRBV20-1 and TRBJ1-2; D may be TRBD1 (5 bases). V lost 3 bases and J lost 8, with 19 bases in between. Germline values: CDR1 DFQATT, CDR2 SNEGSKA (reference sequence). The length of the CDR3 is 14 residues. CDR3 sequence (DNA): TGCAGTGCTAGTCTGGGGGATGGCGGTATCGGCTACACCTTC. It specifies CSASLGDGGIGYTF.

This clonotype was counted many times. The gene calls are TRBV10-3 and TRBJ2-5, with D tentatively TRBD1 or TRBD2 (5 bases each). The V gene's germline CDR1 is ENHRY and CDR2 SYGVKD. CDR3 size: 12 residues. V lost 6 bases and J 2 bases, leaving 7 bases between the germline ends. In DNA, the CDR3 is TGTGCCATCAGAGAGGGGCAAGAGACCCAGTACTTC. As protein: CAIREGQETQYF.

This chain connects TRBV7-2 to TRBJ1-1; D might be TRBD1 (5 bases). The V end lost 5 bases, the J end lost 8 bases, and 15 bases lay between the germline ends. Germline values: CDR1 SGHTA, CDR2 FQGNSA. The CDR3 has 13 residues. CDR3 amino acids: CASSLWGGEEAFF. In nucleotides, the CDR3 is TGTGCCAGCAGCCTCTGGGGGGGGGAAGAAGCTTTCTTT.

This clonotype came up many times. The chain employs TRBV20-1 and TRBJ1-5; 7 bases align to TRBD1. Looked up from germline, CDR1 is DFQATT and CDR2 is SNEGSKA (reference sequence). The CDR3 runs to 15 residues. Trimming took 4 bases from V and 0 from J; bases not matched to a gene: 6. CDR3 sequence (DNA): TGCAGTGCTACCACAGGGGTCGGTAGCAATCAGCCCCAGCATTTT. It translates to CSATTGVGSNQPQHF.

Ten or more counts support this clonotype. The chain employs TRBV5-6 and TRBJ1-4; no firm D call. V was pared by 1 base and J by 0 bases, with 7 bases between. The CDR3 has 15 amino acids. From germline, CDR1 is SGHDT and CDR2 YYEEEE. The CDR3 coding sequence is TGTGCCAGCAGCTTGACGGTTGCAACTAATGAAAAACTGTTTTTT. The encoded protein is CASSLTVATNEKLFF.

The V gene is TRBV5-1, the J gene TRBJ2-1, with 7 bases lining up with TRBD1. The CDR3 consists of 16 residues. The V gene end was trimmed by 2 bases and the J gene end by 4 bases; junction bases not matched to a gene: 9. The germline gives CDR1 SGHRS, CDR2 YFSETQ. CDR3 loop: CASSLAGTVGYNEQFF. The DNA of the CDR3 is TGCGCCAGCAGCTTAGCCGGGACAGTGGGATACAATGAGCAGTTCTTC.

Here the CDR3 DNA reads TGCGCCAGCAGCTTGTCACGGGATAACTATGGCTACACCTTC. It translates to CASSLSRDNYGYTF. The chain employs TRBV5-1 and TRBJ1-2; D call uncertain. Germline V gene sequence: CDR1 SGHRS, CDR2 YFSETQ. Deletions cut 1 base from V and 1 base from J, with 8 bases between. CDR3 length equals 14 residues.

This clonotype occurred many times. V is TRBV5-1 and J is TRBJ1-1, with a weak D call TRBD1 (6 bases). Germline V gives CDR1 SGHRS, CDR2 YFSETQ. The V and J ends lost 8 bases and 5 bases respectively, with 10 bases between them. This CDR3 is built from 11 residues. The CDR3 DNA follows: TGCGCCAGTGGAACAGGGACTGAAGCTTTCTTT. The encoded protein is CASGTGTEAFF.

This clonotype was counted at least ten times. The V gene is TRBV20-1, the J gene TRBJ1-2; perhaps TRBD1 as D (5 bases). The ends were cut back, 5 bases at V and 6 bases at J, with 16 bases in the middle. Germline V gives CDR1 DFQATT, CDR2 SNEGSKA (reference sequence). This CDR3 is built from 13 residues. The CDR3 bases are TGCAGTGCTCAAAGGGGTCGGAGAGATGGCTACACCTTC. Its translation is CSAQRGRRDGYTF.

The CDR3 nucleotides read TGTGCCAGCAGTTTAAGACCGTTTAATGAAAAACTGTTTTTT. As protein: CASSLRPFNEKLFF. This rearrangement joins TRBV27 to TRBJ1-4, with no clear D. This CDR3 has 14 residues. CDR1 is MNHEY and CDR2 is SMNVEV in the germline V gene (reference sequence). V lost 2 bases and J lost 4, with 8 bases in between.

This clonotype was detected many times. The V and J genes are TRBV20-1 and TRBJ1-2; 8 bases agree with TRBD1. J was trimmed by 10 bases and V by 3 bases; bases with no gene match: 4. The CDR3 length is 11 residues. CDR1 is DFQATT, CDR2 SNEGSKA, per germline (reference sequence). In DNA form, the CDR3 reads TGCAGTGCTAGGGGGACAGGCCTCTACACCTTC. Translating it yields CSARGTGLYTF.

This clonotype was seen repeatedly, ten times or more. The chain carries TRBV20-1 and TRBJ2-7; D is uncertain. Trimming stripped 2 bases from V and 3 bases from J, with 8 bases between. CDR1 and CDR2 from the germline V gene are DFQATT and SNEGSKA (reference sequence). The CDR3 has 12 residues. The CDR3 region has the DNA TGCAGTGCTAGACAGAGTTACTACGAGCAGTACTTC. Translating it yields CSARQSYYEQYF.